This is a list of T cell receptor beta chains from one sample in a study of Ad26.COV2.S vaccination and SARS-CoV-2 variants. TCRdb's copy holds only in-frame clones and misses some; the assay was immunoSEQ multiplex PCR. In the table there are over 400,000 clones, around 93% of which are singletons. This material consisted of peripheral blood, taken in a trial of Ad26.COV2.S vaccine versus placebo. The receptors were sampled from a person between 18 and 65 years old who received the Ad26.COV2.S COVID-19 vaccine or a placebo. The conserved cysteine and the conserved F or W are not part of the CDR3 here.

V gene: TRBV28; J gene: TRBJ1-2; CDR3 protein: ASSFQGSRPNYGYT
V gene: TRBV6-2/TRBV6-3; J gene: TRBJ2-5; CDR3 protein: ASSYAGLRMETQY
V gene: TRBV19; J gene: TRBJ2-6; CDR3 protein: ASSIWGRGANVLT
V gene: TRBV6-5; J gene: TRBJ2-2; CDR3 protein: ASRAAGSGELF
V gene: TRBV5-4; J gene: TRBJ1-5; CDR3 protein: ASSFSGSNQPQH
V gene: TRBV6-2/TRBV6-3; J gene: TRBJ1-1; CDR3 protein: ASSEPGQGVWTVMNTEAF
V gene: TRBV5-6; J gene: TRBJ1-5; CDR3 protein: ASSWRGPTGGNQPQH
V gene: TRBV11-2; J gene: TRBJ2-5; CDR3 protein: ASSSTGSQETQY
V gene: TRBV4-3; J gene: TRBJ1-1; CDR3 protein: ASSQDPGGRRAF
V gene: TRBV12-3/TRBV12-4; J gene: TRBJ1-1; CDR3 protein: ASSLVFNTEAF
V gene: TRBV6-1; J gene: TRBJ1-3; CDR3 protein: ASSEGGGAGNTIY
V gene: TRBV6-2/TRBV6-3; J gene: TRBJ1-2; CDR3 protein: ASSYTGRTGDGYT
V gene: TRBV5-1; J gene: TRBJ1-6; CDR3 protein: ASTLIGGDTYNSPLH
V gene: TRBV18; J gene: TRBJ1-1; CDR3 protein: ASSLAGANTEAF
V gene: TRBV6-2/TRBV6-3; J gene: TRBJ1-1; CDR3 protein: ASSSSSLPTSLNTEAF
V gene: TRBV3-1/TRBV3-2; J gene: TRBJ2-1; CDR3 protein: ASSQPRLAGGYNEQF
V gene: TRBV5-1; J gene: TRBJ1-2; CDR3 protein: ASRLQSEGYGYT
V gene: TRBV7-2; J gene: TRBJ1-1; CDR3 protein: ASSLDQGSVTEAF
V gene: TRBV5-4; J gene: TRBJ2-7; CDR3 protein: ASSLRGSYEQY
V gene: TRBV10-2; J gene: TRBJ2-5; CDR3 protein: ASSEPVAGAYQETQY
V gene: TRBV5-4; J gene: TRBJ2-7; CDR3 protein: ASSSPGQSSYEQY
V gene: TRBV28; J gene: TRBJ2-7; CDR3 protein: ASSTPDGLRWEQY
V gene: TRBV6-2/TRBV6-3; J gene: TRBJ2-7; CDR3 protein: ASSYGGIPGQGAYEQY
V gene: TRBV27; J gene: TRBJ1-4; CDR3 protein: ASSKTGGRLGLEKLF
V gene: TRBV5-8; J gene: TRBJ1-4; CDR3 protein: ASSLSPWKLF
V gene: TRBV4-1; J gene: TRBJ2-7; CDR3 protein: ASSHRDRDYEQY
V gene: TRBV12-3/TRBV12-4; J gene: TRBJ2-2; CDR3 protein: ASRRGEPGELF
V gene: TRBV9; J gene: TRBJ1-2; CDR3 protein: ASRSTGGVHGYT
V gene: TRBV2; J gene: TRBJ2-2; CDR3 protein: ASSTGAYTGELF